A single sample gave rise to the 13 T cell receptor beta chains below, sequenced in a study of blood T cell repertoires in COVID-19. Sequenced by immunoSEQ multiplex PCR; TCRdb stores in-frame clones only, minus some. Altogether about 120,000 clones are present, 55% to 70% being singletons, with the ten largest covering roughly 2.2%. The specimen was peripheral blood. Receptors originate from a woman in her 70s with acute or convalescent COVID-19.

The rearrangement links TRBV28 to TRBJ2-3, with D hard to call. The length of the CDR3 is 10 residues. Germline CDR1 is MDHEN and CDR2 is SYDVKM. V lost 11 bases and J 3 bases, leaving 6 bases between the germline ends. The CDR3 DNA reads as TGTGCCGTATCTACAGATACGCAGTATTTT. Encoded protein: CAVSTDTQYF.

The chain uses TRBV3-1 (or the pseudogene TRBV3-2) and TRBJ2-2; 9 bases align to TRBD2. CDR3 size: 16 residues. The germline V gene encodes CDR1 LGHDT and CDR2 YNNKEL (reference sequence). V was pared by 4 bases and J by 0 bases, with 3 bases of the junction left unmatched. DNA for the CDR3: TGTGCCAGCAGCCCCATAGCGGGGGCGAACACCGGGGAGCTGTTTTTT. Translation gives CASSPIAGANTGELFF.

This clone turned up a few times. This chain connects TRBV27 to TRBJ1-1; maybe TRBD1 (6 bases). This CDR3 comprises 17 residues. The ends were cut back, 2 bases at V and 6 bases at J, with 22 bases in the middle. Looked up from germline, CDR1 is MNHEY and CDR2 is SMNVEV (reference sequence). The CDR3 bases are TGTGCCAGCAGTTTACAAAGTCCGGGCAGGGGTGGTTCTGAAGCTTTCTTT. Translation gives CASSLQSPGRGGSEAFF.

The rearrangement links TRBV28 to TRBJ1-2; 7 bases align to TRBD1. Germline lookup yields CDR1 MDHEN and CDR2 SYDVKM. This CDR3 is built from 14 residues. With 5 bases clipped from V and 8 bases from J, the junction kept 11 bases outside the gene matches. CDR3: CASSPGQASGGYTF. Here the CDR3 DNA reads TGTGCCAGCAGTCCAGGACAGGCCTCCGGGGGCTACACCTTC.

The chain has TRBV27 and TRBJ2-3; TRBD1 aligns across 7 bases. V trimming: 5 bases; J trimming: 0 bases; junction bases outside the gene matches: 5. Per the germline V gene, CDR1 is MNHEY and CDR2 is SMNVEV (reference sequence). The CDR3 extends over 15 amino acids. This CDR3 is CASSRGGGSTDTQYF. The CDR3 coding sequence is TGTGCCAGCAGTCGAGGGGGCGGTAGCACAGATACGCAGTATTTT.

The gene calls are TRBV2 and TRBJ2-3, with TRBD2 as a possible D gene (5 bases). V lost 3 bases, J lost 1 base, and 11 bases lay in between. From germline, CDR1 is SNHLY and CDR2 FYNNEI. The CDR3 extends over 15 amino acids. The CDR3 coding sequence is TGTGCCAGCAGTGAGCAGGTTAGCGGCACAGATACGCAGTATTTT. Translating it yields CASSEQVSGTDTQYF.

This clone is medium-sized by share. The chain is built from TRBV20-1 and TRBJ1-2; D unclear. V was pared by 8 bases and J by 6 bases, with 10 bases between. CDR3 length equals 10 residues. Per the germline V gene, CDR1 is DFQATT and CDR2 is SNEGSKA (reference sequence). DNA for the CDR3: TGCAGTACGACGCGGGATGGCTACACCTTC. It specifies CSTTRDGYTF.

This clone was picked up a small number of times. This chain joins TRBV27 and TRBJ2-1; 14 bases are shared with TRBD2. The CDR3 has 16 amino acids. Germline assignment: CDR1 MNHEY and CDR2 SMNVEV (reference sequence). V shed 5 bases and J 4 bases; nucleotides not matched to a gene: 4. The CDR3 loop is CASSPGTSGSYNEQFF. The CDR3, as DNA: TGTGCCAGCAGTCCCGGGACTAGCGGGAGTTACAATGAGCAGTTCTTC.

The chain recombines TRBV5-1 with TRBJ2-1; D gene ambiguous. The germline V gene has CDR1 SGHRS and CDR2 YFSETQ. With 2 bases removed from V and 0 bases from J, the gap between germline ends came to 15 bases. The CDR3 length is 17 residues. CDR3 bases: TGCGCCAGCAGCTTTTCGATAGCAGAGACCTCCTACAATGAGCAGTTCTTC. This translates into CASSFSIAETSYNEQFF. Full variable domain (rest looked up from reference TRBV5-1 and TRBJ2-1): KAGVTQTPRYLIKTRGQQVTLSCSPISGHRSVSWYQQTPGQGLQFLFEYFSETQRNKGNFPGRFSGRQFSNSRSEMNVSTLELGDSALYLCASSFSIAETSYNEQFFGPGTRLTVL.

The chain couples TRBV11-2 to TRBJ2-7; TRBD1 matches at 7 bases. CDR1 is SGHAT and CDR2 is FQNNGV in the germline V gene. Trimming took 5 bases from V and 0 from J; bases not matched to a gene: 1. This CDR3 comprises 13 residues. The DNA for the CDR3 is TGTGCCAGCAGCCGGGACAGCTCCTACGAGCAGTACTTC. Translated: CASSRDSSYEQYF.

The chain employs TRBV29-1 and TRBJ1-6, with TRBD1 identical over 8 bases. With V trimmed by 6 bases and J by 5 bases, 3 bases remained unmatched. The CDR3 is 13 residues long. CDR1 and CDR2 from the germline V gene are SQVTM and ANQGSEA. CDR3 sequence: CSVRTGNNSPLHF. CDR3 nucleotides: TGCAGCGTCCGGACAGGGAATAATTCACCCCTCCACTTT.

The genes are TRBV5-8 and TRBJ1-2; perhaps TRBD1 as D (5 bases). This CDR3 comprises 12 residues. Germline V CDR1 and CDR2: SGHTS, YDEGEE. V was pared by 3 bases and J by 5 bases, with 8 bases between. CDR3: CASSSTGYGYTF. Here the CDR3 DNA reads TGTGCCAGCAGCTCCACAGGATATGGCTACACCTTC.

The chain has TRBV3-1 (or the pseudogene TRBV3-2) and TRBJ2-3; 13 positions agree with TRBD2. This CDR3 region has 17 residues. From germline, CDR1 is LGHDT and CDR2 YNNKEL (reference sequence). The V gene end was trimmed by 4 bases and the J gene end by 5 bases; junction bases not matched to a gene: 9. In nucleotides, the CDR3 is TGTGCCAGCAGCCCCGACGGACTAGCGGGAGCGGAAGATACGCAGTATTTT. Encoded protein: CASSPDGLAGAEDTQYF.